A single sample is the source of the 2 T cell receptor beta chains below, sequenced in a study of cytomegalovirus exposure and HLA in healthy donors. PCR amplification relied on 60 Vbeta primers (plus 13 Jbeta primers). Libraries were prepared by immunoSEQ multiplex PCR; TCRdb keeps only in-frame clonotypes and omits some of them. Its table records 130,000 to 150,000 clones. The sample comprised PBMCs. These receptors were collected from a man between 40 and 49 years old in good health and CMV-seronegative.

V and J are TRBV6-4 and TRBJ2-2; TRBD1 matches at 10 bases. Trimming cost V 5 bases and J 5 bases; bases outside gene matches: 8. Germline V CDR1 and CDR2: MRHNA, SNTAGT. The CDR3 contains 16 residues. The CDR3 protein is CASSQSTGGETGELFF. The CDR3 DNA sequence: TGTGCCAGCAGTCAATCGACAGGGGGCGAGACCGGGGAGCTGTTTTTT.

This chain joins TRBV5-1 and TRBJ1-1; tentatively, D is TRBD1 (6 bases). The V gene lost 4 bases and the J gene lost 7 bases, with 14 bases spanning the gap. CDR1 and CDR2 (germline): SGHRS, YFSETQ. This CDR3 is built from 13 residues. CDR3 nucleotide sequence: TGCGCCAGCAGCCGAAGACAGGACGGTGAAGCTTTCTTT. Translated: CASSRRQDGEAFF. Supplemented by reference TRBV5-1 and TRBJ1-1, the full variable domain reads KAGVTQTPRYLIKTRGQQVTLSCSPISGHRSVSWYQQTPGQGLQFLFEYFSETQRNKGNFPGRFSGRQFSNSRSEMNVSTLELGDSALYLCASSRRQDGEAFFGQGTRLTVV.